These 11 T cell receptor beta chains came from one sample sequenced in a study of radiation and T cells in renal cell carcinoma. As to time point: blood 2 weeks post-SBRT. Treatment reported: 15 Gy SBRT to primary tumor, nephrectomy 4 weeks later. TCRdb's table, derived via immunoSEQ multiplex PCR, lists solely in-frame clones and lacks some. The data hold 150,000 to 180,000 clones, with roughly 89% observed a single time. Here the sequenced sample was blood, taken from a patient whose treatment included radiotherapy and nephrectomy. The receptor set was obtained from a woman aged 45-65 years with renal cell carcinoma.

In its sample, this clone was seen once. This rearrangement joins TRBV18 to TRBJ2-7, with D perhaps TRBD1 (6 bases). Germline lookup yields CDR1 KGHSH and CDR2 LQKENI. This CDR3 has 13 residues. V was cut by 3 bases and J by 6 bases, with 12 bases left in between. CDR3 protein: CASSPAGAVEQYF. Written as DNA, the CDR3 is TGTGCCAGCTCACCGGCAGGGGCTGTCGAGCAGTACTTC.

The V and J genes are TRBV5-1 and TRBJ2-1; 9 bases match TRBD1. The junction had 7 bases not matched to a gene; V was cut back by 4 bases and J by 5 bases. The CDR3 runs to 15 residues. Germline loops: CDR1 SGHRS, CDR2 YFSETQ. CDR3 residues: CASSLTGQGNNEQFF. Written as DNA, the CDR3 is TGCGCCAGCAGCCTAACGGGACAGGGCAACAATGAGCAGTTCTTC.

This chain links TRBV2 with TRBJ2-5; D remains unclear. Trimming took 2 bases from V and 2 from J, leaving 9 bases between them. Germline CDR1 is SNHLY and CDR2 is FYNNEI. The length of the CDR3 is 14 residues. DNA for the CDR3: TGTGCCAGCAGTGAATGGAGTAGTCAAGAGACCCAGTACTTC. It translates to CASSEWSSQETQYF. Filled out from reference TRBV2 and TRBJ2-5, the complete variable domain reads EPEVTQTPSHQVTQMGQEVILRCVPISNHLYFYWYRQILGQKVEFLVSFYNNEISEKSEIFDDQFSVERPDGSNFTLKIRSTKLEDSAMYFCASSEWSSQETQYFGPGTRLLVL.

The chain employs TRBV19 and TRBJ2-2; D might be TRBD2 (5 bases). Germline CDR1 reads LNHDA; CDR2 reads SQIVND (reference sequence). V lost 1 base and J lost 7, with 10 bases in between. The CDR3 loop spans 14 amino acids. The CDR3 protein is CASSIGLAIGELFF. CDR3 nucleotide sequence: TGTGCCAGTAGTATAGGGCTAGCTATCGGGGAGCTGTTTTTT.

The chain recombines TRBV9 with TRBJ2-1; D unclear. The V end lost 1 base, the J end lost 9 bases, and 14 bases lay between the germline ends. The CDR3 runs to 14 residues. Germline CDR1 SGDLS, CDR2 YYNGEE. The CDR3 DNA reads TGTGCCAGCAGCGTACGTCTAGGAGTCTCTGAGCAGTTCTTC. This encodes CASSVRLGVSEQFF.

The rearrangement joins TRBV7-2 to TRBJ2-3; maybe TRBD1 (6 bases). The CDR3 extends over 15 amino acids. Germline V gene lookup returns CDR1 SGHTA and CDR2 FQGNSA. V was cut by 0 bases and J by 3 bases, with 10 bases left in between. CDR3 nucleotide sequence: TGTGCCAGCAGCTTAGCGCTGGGGGCGACAGATACGCAGTATTTT. As protein: CASSLALGATDTQYF. Filled out from reference TRBV7-2 and TRBJ2-3, the complete variable domain reads GAGVSQSPSNKVTEKGKDVELRCDPISGHTALYWYRQSLGQGLEFLIYFQGNSAPDKSGLPSDRFSAERTGGSVSTLTIQRTQQEDSAVYLCASSLALGATDTQYFGPGTRLTVL.

The rearrangement joins TRBV7-2 to TRBJ1-1, with no clear D. V lost 4 bases and J 6 bases, leaving 12 bases between the germline ends. The CDR3 is 13 amino acids. From germline, CDR1 is SGHTA and CDR2 FQGNSA. CDR3 DNA sequence: TGTGCCAGCAGCTCGACCGAGGGATCTGAAGCTTTCTTT. This gives the protein CASSSTEGSEAFF.

The chain joins TRBV5-4 to TRBJ2-3; D remains ambiguous. There are 15 residues in the CDR3. Germline V gives CDR1 SGHNT, CDR2 YYREEE (reference sequence). V was cut by 3 bases and J by 2 bases, with 13 bases left in between. CDR3 sequence: CASSSLGGVTDTQYF. The CDR3 DNA follows: TGTGCCAGCAGCTCGTTGGGCGGTGTCACAGATACGCAGTATTTT.

The chain has TRBV7-9 and TRBJ2-6, with a weak D call TRBD1 (6 bases). Germline lookup yields CDR1 SEHNR and CDR2 FQNEAQ (reference sequence). The CDR3 has 19 residues. The ends were cut back, 2 bases at V and 0 bases at J, with 17 bases in the middle. The CDR3 DNA sequence: TGTGCCAGCAGCTTAAGGGGGACCGGGGATCTCTCTGGGGCCAACGTCCTGACTTTC. This sequence encodes CASSLRGTGDLSGANVLTF.

J is TRBJ1-4 and V is TRBV4-1; D call uncertain. The V gene's germline CDR1 is MGHRA and CDR2 YSYEKL. V dropped 1 base and J dropped 0 bases, with 6 bases sitting between them. CDR3 size: 15 residues. This chain's CDR3 is CASSQAATTNEKLFF. The DNA of the CDR3 is TGCGCCAGCAGCCAAGCAGCCACAACTAATGAAAAACTGTTTTTT.

Here the CDR3 reads CASSEAGGYSYNSPLHF. Written as DNA, the CDR3 is TGTGCCAGCAGTGAAGCTGGGGGCTACTCCTATAATTCACCCCTCCACTTT. V is TRBV2 and J is TRBJ1-6, with D possibly matching TRBD1 (6 bases). The CDR3 contains 17 residues. In germline, CDR1 is SNHLY, CDR2 FYNNEI. The ends were cut back, 0 bases at V and 0 bases at J, with 9 bases in the middle.